A single sample is the source of the 16 T cell receptor beta chains below, sequenced in a study of T cells after yellow fever vaccination. Each CDR3 protein is one row after TCRdb ran MiXCR on the 5' RACE reads. Of tens of thousands of distinct CDR3 sequences in the sample, about 7.9% were seen once. Sequencing used CD8+ T cells sorted from PBMCs, obtained roughly 15 days after the first yellow fever vaccination. These receptor sequences come from a man aged 18 to 35 who received the YFV17D yellow fever vaccine.

There are many counts of this clonotype. The chain combines TRBV5-5 with TRBJ2-7; D is ambiguous. Trimming took off 1 base at V and 4 bases at J, with 6 bases between the two ends. The CDR3 contains 12 residues. Germline V gene lookup returns CDR1 SGHKS and CDR2 YYEKEE (reference sequence). CDR3 amino acids: CASSLTEYEQYF. The CDR3, as DNA: TGTGCCAGCAGCTTGACAGAATACGAGCAGTACTTC.

This clonotype has a count of ten or more. The gene calls are TRBV24-1 and TRBJ2-3; D is possibly TRBD1 or TRBD2 (7 bases each). The germline V gene encodes CDR1 KGHDR and CDR2 SFDVKD. V gave up 7 bases and J gave up 5 bases, with 18 bases separating them. CDR3 length equals 15 residues. The CDR3 loop reads CATSDPGGEEDTQYF. In DNA, the CDR3 is TGTGCCACCAGCGACCCAGGGGGGGAGGAAGATACGCAGTATTTT.

This clonotype showed up many times. The chain uses TRBV20-1 and TRBJ2-7; D is perhaps TRBD1 (5 bases). The CDR3 runs to 11 residues. From germline, CDR1 is DFQATT and CDR2 SNEGSKA (reference sequence). V lost 6 bases and J 1 base, leaving 7 bases between the germline ends. CDR3 sequence: CSAQGSYEQYF. For the CDR3, the DNA is TGCAGTGCCCAGGGATCCTACGAGCAGTACTTC.

About this clonotype itself: It may be a read error: a sequence one base away is much more abundant. This chain joins TRBV3-1 and TRBJ2-2; 10 nucleotides match TRBD2. The CDR3 has 17 amino acids. Germline-derived CDR1 and CDR2 are LGHDT and YNNKEL (reference sequence). The trim removed 4 bases at V and 7 bases at J, leaving 12 bases unmatched. In DNA form, the CDR3 reads TGTGCCAGCAGCCCGAGAACTAGCGGGATATCTAACGGGGAGCTGTTTTTT. Translated, it gives CASSPRTSGISNGELFF.

This clonotype was recorded many times. The rearrangement links TRBV14 to TRBJ2-5, with D possibly being TRBD1 (6 bases). The CDR3 covers 17 residues. Trimming cost V 0 bases and J 5 bases, with 19 bases left between them. CDR1 is SGHDN and CDR2 is FVKESK in the germline V gene. The CDR3 reads CASSQEIGGAVWETQYF. The CDR3 coding sequence is TGTGCCAGCAGCCAAGAGATAGGGGGAGCGGTGTGGGAGACCCAGTACTTC.

The J gene is TRBJ2-5, the V gene TRBV29-1; TRBD1 might be the D (5 bases). Germline CDR1 is SQVTM and CDR2 is ANQGSEA. V shed 4 bases and J shed 1 base, with 13 bases lying between them. The CDR3 contains 14 residues. The CDR3 spells CSVGAGIVQETQYF. Written as DNA, the CDR3 is TGCAGCGTTGGGGCAGGGATTGTCCAAGAGACCCAGTACTTC.

This clonotype has ten or more counts. The chain carries TRBV19 and TRBJ2-7; 14 nucleotides align to TRBD2. The CDR3 consists of 18 residues. Unmatched junction bases numbered 5, after V lost 1 base and J lost 0 bases. Germline-derived CDR1 and CDR2 are LNHDA and SQIVND (reference sequence). The CDR3 spells CASSIAGTSGGSSYEQYF. The CDR3 DNA reads TGTGCCAGTAGTATAGCGGGGACTAGCGGGGGCAGCTCCTACGAGCAGTACTTC.

On this clonotype itself: At one end the junction does not follow the germline gene, possibly because of a read error. The chain joins TRBV5-6 to TRBJ2-7; D is ambiguous. The CDR3 contains 14 residues. From germline, CDR1 is SGHDT and CDR2 YYEEEE. CDR3 bases: TGTGCCATCAGCCCCGGGCTAGTCTGCTACGAGCAGTACTTC. As protein: CAISPGLVCYEQYF.

This clonotype showed up many times. This chain uses TRBV11-2 with TRBJ1-2; D possibly corresponds to TRBD1 (5 bases). With 4 bases removed from V and 3 bases from J, the gap between germline ends came to 9 bases. Germline-derived CDR1 and CDR2 are SGHAT and FQNNGV. CDR3 length equals 13 residues. CDR3 coding DNA: TGTGCCAGCAGCTCGGGGGGTCACTATGGCTACACCTTC. This translates into CASSSGGHYGYTF.

This clonotype was picked up many times. V usage is TRBV7-3 and J usage is TRBJ2-3; TRBD2 aligns across 7 bases. The CDR3 spans 15 residues. J lost 0 bases, V lost 4 bases, and 4 bases had no gene match. Germline V CDR1 and CDR2: SGHTA, FQGTGA. The CDR3 is CASSSLAVSTDTQYF. The CDR3, as DNA: TGTGCCAGCAGCTCTCTAGCGGTTAGCACAGATACGCAGTATTTT.

This clonotype was detected many times. The chain recombines TRBV20-1 with TRBJ2-7; 8 bases align to TRBD2. V dropped 6 bases and J dropped 2; count of bases not matched to a gene: 12. This CDR3 is 15 amino acids long. Germline lookup yields CDR1 DFQATT and CDR2 SNEGSKA (reference sequence). CDR3 in DNA: TGCAGTGCCGGAGGTGAACTAGCGGATACCTACGAGCAGTACGTC. Amino acid sequence: CSAGGELADTYEQYV.

Points on this clonotype: A much larger clone differs by one base, so this may be a read error. The V gene is TRBV6-5, the J gene TRBJ2-3; 7 bases are a match to TRBD2. The CDR3 totals 14 residues. The germline gives CDR1 MNHEY, CDR2 SVGAGI. CDR3 protein: CASSFAGRADTKYF. The CDR3 DNA is TGTGCCAGCAGTTTTGCGGGGAGGGCTGATACGAAGTATTTT.

The V and J genes are TRBV19 and TRBJ1-2; no clear D. CDR1 and CDR2 (germline): LNHDA, SQIVND (reference sequence). The CDR3 is 13 residues long. V was cut by 7 bases and J by 6 bases, with 15 bases left in between. CDR3 nucleotides: TGTGCCAGTACTAATGGGTTGGCAGATGGCTACACCTTC. This sequence encodes CASTNGLADGYTF.

As regards this clonotype: This sequence may be a read error, since a much larger clone differs from it by one base. The V gene is TRBV6-2 or TRBV6-3, the J gene TRBJ2-1, with D maybe TRBD2 (6 bases). The V end lost 0 bases, the J end lost 3 bases, and 15 bases lay between the germline ends. Germline CDR1 is MNHEY and CDR2 is SVGEGT. This CDR3 region has 17 residues. The CDR3: CASSYSLSGRLYNEQFF. The CDR3 coding sequence is TGTGCCAGCAGTTACTCACTGTCAGGGAGGCTCTACAATGAGCAGTTCTTC.

This clonotype was counted many times. The DNA of the CDR3 is TGCAGTGCTAGTTTCTTAGGGGGGGCCATCGCAGATACGCAGTATTTT. It specifies CSASFLGGAIADTQYF. The chain has TRBV20-1 and TRBJ2-3; possibly TRBD2 for D (7 bases). The V end lost 3 bases, the J end lost 4 bases, and 20 bases lay between the germline ends. This CDR3 is 16 amino acids long. Germline V CDR1 and CDR2: DFQATT, SNEGSKA (reference sequence).

This clonotype was seen at least ten times. The chain couples TRBV10-3 to TRBJ2-1, with 16 bases aligning to TRBD2. This CDR3 spans 18 amino acids. Trimming at V came to 10 bases and at J to 2 bases, leaving 11 bases not matched to a gene. Germline CDR1 and CDR2: ENHRY and SYGVKD. CDR3 sequence reads: CATTGPGTSGGAYNEQFF. CDR3 DNA sequence: TGTGCCACGACAGGCCCCGGGACTAGCGGGGGGGCCTACAATGAGCAGTTCTTC.